The 5 T cell receptor beta chains given below trace back to one sample, sequenced in a study of OX40 agonist ivuxolimab in advanced cancers. Method: immunoSEQ multiplex PCR; TCRdb's copy keeps in-frame clones and lacks some. The repertoire consists of about 79,000 clones, with 90% occurring once and the leading ten covering around 0.33%. The starting material was CD4+ or CD8+ T cells sorted from blood, obtained in a trial of the OX40 agonist ivuxolimab. The receptors come from an adult with an advanced solid tumor such as melanoma, head and neck, liver or kidney cancer.

This rearrangement joins TRBV10-3 to TRBJ1-6; D gene uncertain. V lost 0 bases and J lost 15, with 15 bases in between. This CDR3 is built from 14 residues. The germline gives CDR1 ENHRY, CDR2 SYGVKD. The CDR3 protein is CAISESGGPDLLHF. The CDR3 DNA reads as TGTGCCATCAGTGAGTCGGGAGGCCCCGACCTCCTCCACTTT.

This clone was counted a single time. The chain couples TRBV30 to TRBJ1-6, with 7 nucleotides matching TRBD1. CDR1 is GTSNPN, CDR2 SVGIG, per germline (reference sequence). The CDR3 runs 13 residues. The V gene end was trimmed by 1 base and the J gene end by 13 bases; junction bases not matched to a gene: 7. The CDR3 sequence is CAWSEDRLGPLHF. Here the CDR3 DNA reads TGTGCCTGGAGTGAGGACAGGCTAGGGCCCCTCCACTTT.

The chain employs TRBV7-2 and TRBJ1-3; unclear D gene. V lost 3 bases and J lost 0, with 9 bases in between. CDR3 length: 15 residues. Germline lookup yields CDR1 SGHTA and CDR2 FQGNSA. CDR3 DNA: TGTGCCAGCAGCTTGAGAGTCATCTCTGGAAACACCATATATTTT. It yields the protein CASSLRVISGNTIYF.

The chain couples TRBV7-2 to TRBJ2-5; TRBD2 matches 10 bases. V was pared by 5 bases and J by 0 bases, with 3 bases of the junction left unmatched. Germline-derived CDR1 and CDR2 are SGHTA and FQGNSA. The CDR3 is 15 amino acids. CDR3 sequence (DNA): TGTGCCAGCAGCAGTAGCGGGGGGTACCAAGAGACCCAGTACTTC. Protein: CASSSSGGYQETQYF.

V is TRBV2 and J is TRBJ1-2; 8 nucleotides agree with TRBD1. V gave up 4 bases and J gave up 7 bases; unmatched junction bases: 8. CDR1 and CDR2 from the germline V gene are SNHLY and FYNNEI. CDR3 length: 14 residues. CDR3 sequence (DNA): TGTGCCAGCAGTGGAGGACAGGGATCTTTTGGCTACACCTTC. This encodes CASSGGQGSFGYTF.